This T cell receptor beta chain was sequenced in a study of T cells in Graves' hyperthyroidism and ophthalmopathy. TCR beta CDR3 sequences were amplified from RNA transcripts. When the TCR CDR3 underwent first-round RT-PCR, the HTBI primer set was used. MiXCR was run by TCRdb on the multiplex PCR reads, yielding one entry per CDR3 protein. The sample consists of around 530,000 distinct CDR3 sequences, roughly 17% of them appearing once. The CDR3 is 15 amino acids. Germline assignment: CDR1 LNHDA and CDR2 SQIVND (reference sequence). Between the trimmed V and J ends, which lost 4 bases and 1 base, there was a span of 13 bases. This clonotype was counted only a few times.

The genes are TRBV19 and TRBJ1-1, with unresolved D. The sequenced sample was blood. This TCR came from a woman aged 18-35 years with Graves' ophthalmopathy. The CDR3 DNA sequence: TGTGCCAGTAGTAAACACACCCGAAGGAACACTGAAGCTTTCTTT. It yields the protein CASSKHTRRNTEAFF.